This entry features one T cell receptor (beta chain) sequence. What it recognizes is unknown. These data are taken from a study of cytomegalovirus exposure and HLA in healthy donors. Across the study: The 120 validation repertoires and the roughly 690 first-cohort repertoires shared a platform, a later analysis reported.

Whole-study results and caveats: Reports indicated that the classifier achieved high specificity and sensitivity in diagnosing cytomegalovirus status. The study labeled roughly 160 TCR beta chains cytomegalovirus-associated. There were some public TCRs occurring in many donors, but most TCR sequences were rare.

Here immunoSEQ multiplex PCR was the method, and the copy in TCRdb shows in-frame clones only, minus some. The table includes some 260,000 clones, less than 95% detected once. V dropped 1 base and J dropped 4 bases, with 7 bases sitting between them. Germline CDR1 and CDR2: LNHDA and SQIVND (reference sequence). The CDR3 is made up of 13 amino acids. This receptor was obtained from a woman aged 25 to 45 in good health and CMV-seronegative. The specimen sequenced was PBMCs. This sequence joins TRBV19 and TRBJ2-5; D remains unclear. CDR3 protein: CASSIARRETQYF. DNA of the CDR3: TGTGCCAGTAGTATAGCCCGGCGAGAGACCCAGTACTTC.